This TCR beta chain emerged from a study of blood T cell repertoires in COVID-19. The overall study: Acute-phase and convalescent COVID-19 samples originated in the United States, Italy and Spain. Nucleic acid was either cDNA or gDNA, and it came from T cells, B-cell-depleted T cells, or PBMCs.

The CDR3 sequence is 18 residues long. CDR1 and CDR2 from the germline V gene are ENHRY and SYGVKD. After removal of 3 bases from V and 4 bases from J, the junction contained 16 bases not matched to a gene. Authors' methods: Amplification with reference gene primers provided the estimates of nucleated cell counts. Repertoires were generated with immunoSEQ multiplex PCR, while TCRdb's copy carries only in-frame clones and drops some. V and J calls and clone size are given by that table; D and trimming were obtained from the DNA. The data show about 220,000 clones, with around four fifths seen just once and roughly 5.3% held by the top ten.

The chain is built from TRBV10-3 and TRBJ2-5; 8 bases match TRBD2. Sequencing input: peripheral blood. The origin of this receptor is an older woman who had recovered from COVID-19. CDR3 coding DNA: TGTGCCATCAGTGAACGAAGAGCGGGGGTGACCTCTGCAGAGACCCAGTACTTC. This translates into CAISERRAGVTSAETQYF.